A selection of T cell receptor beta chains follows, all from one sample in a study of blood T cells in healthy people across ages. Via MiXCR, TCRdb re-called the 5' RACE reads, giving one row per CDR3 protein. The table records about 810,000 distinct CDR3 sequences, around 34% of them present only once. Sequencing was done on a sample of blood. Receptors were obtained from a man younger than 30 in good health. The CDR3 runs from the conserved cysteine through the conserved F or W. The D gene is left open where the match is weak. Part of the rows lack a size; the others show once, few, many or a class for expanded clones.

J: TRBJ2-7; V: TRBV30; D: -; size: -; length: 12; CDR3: CAWQRDTYEQYF; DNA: TGTGCCTGGCAAAGGGATACCTACGAGCAGTACTTC
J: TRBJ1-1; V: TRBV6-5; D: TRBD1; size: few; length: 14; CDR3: CASKRDSITTEAFF; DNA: TGTGCCAGCAAGCGGGACAGCATTACCACTGAAGCTTTCTTT
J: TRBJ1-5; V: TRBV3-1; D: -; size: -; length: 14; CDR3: CASSQERNNQPQHF; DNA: TGTGCCAGCAGCCAAGAACGGAACAATCAGCCCCAGCATTTT
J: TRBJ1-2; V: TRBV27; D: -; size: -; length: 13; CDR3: CASSLSADYGYTF; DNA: TGTGCCAGCAGTTTATCGGCAGACTATGGCTACACCTTC
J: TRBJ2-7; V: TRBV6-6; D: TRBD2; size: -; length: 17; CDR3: CASSARLAADSYNEQYF; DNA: TGTGCCAGCAGTGCTCGACTAGCGGCGGACTCCTACAATGAGCAGTACTTC
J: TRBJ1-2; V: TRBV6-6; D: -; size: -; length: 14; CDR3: CASRENGRVYGYTF; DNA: TGTGCCAGCAGGGAAAACGGACGGGTCTATGGCTACACCTTC
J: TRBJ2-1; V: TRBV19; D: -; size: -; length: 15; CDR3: CASSILLGHYNEQFF; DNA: TGTGCCAGTAGTATATTGTTAGGGCATTACAATGAGCAGTTCTTC
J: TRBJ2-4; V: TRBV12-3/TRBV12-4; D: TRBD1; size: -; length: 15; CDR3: CASSGGQGSFRLQYF; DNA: TGTGCCAGCAGTGGAGGACAGGGCTCGTTCCGCCTACAGTACTTC
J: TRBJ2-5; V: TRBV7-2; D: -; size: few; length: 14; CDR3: CASSLGVAQETQYF; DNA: TGTGCCAGCAGCTTAGGAGTTGCGCAAGAGACCCAGTACTTC
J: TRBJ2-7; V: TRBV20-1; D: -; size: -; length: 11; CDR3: CSARAVYEQYF; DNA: TGCAGTGCCAGGGCAGTTTACGAGCAGTACTTC
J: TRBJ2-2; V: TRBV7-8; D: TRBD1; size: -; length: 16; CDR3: CASSLGTGRNTGELFF; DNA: TGTGCCAGCAGCTTAGGGACAGGGCGGAACACCGGGGAGCTGTTTTTT
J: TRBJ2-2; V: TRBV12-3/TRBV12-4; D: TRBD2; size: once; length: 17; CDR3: CASSLGLAGSSTGELFF; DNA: TGTGCCAGCAGTCTGGGACTAGCGGGGTCGAGCACCGGGGAGCTGTTTTTT
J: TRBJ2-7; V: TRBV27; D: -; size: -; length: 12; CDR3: CASSASYNEQYF; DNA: TGTGCCAGCAGTGCGTCCTACAATGAGCAGTACTTC
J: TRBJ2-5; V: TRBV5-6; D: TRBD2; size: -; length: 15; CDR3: CASSPTGRARETQYF; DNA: TGTGCCAGCAGCCCCACCGGGAGGGCTAGAGAGACCCAGTACTTC
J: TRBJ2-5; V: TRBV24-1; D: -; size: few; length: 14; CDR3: CATSDFQGRETQYF; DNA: TGTGCCACCAGTGATTTTCAGGGGAGAGAGACCCAGTACTTC
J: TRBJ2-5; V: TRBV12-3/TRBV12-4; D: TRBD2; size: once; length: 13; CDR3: CASGGASGPQQYF; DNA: TGTGCCAGCGGAGGGGCTAGCGGTCCGCAGCAGTACTTC
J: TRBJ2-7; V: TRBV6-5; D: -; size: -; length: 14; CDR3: CASRPQGRSNEQYF; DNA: TGTGCCAGCAGACCACAGGGTAGGAGTAACGAGCAGTACTTC
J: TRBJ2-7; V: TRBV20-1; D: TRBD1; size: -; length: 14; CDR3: CSAEGQGDSYEQYF; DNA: TGCAGTGCGGAGGGACAGGGGGACTCCTACGAGCAGTACTTC
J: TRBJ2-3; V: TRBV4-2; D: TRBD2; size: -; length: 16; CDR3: CASSQDSGGDADTQYF; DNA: TGTGCCAGCAGCCAAGATAGCGGGGGTGATGCAGATACGCAGTATTTT
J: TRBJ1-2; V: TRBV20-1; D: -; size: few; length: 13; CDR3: CSASPGIYYGYTF; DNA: TGCAGTGCTAGTCCAGGGATTTACTATGGCTACACCTTC
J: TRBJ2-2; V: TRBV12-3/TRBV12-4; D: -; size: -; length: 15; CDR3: CASRASEINTGELFF; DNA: TGTGCCAGCCGGGCTAGCGAGATAAACACCGGGGAGCTGTTTTTT
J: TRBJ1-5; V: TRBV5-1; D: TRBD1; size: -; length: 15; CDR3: CASSLHRGPGQPQHF; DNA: TGCGCCAGCAGCTTACACAGGGGGCCTGGTCAGCCCCAGCATTTT
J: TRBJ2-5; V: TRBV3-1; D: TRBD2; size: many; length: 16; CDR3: CASSQGLAVYQETQYF; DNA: TGTGCCAGCAGCCAAGGACTAGCGGTGTACCAAGAGACCCAGTACTTC
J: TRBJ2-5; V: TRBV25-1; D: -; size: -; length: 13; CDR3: CASSPGTRETQYF; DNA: TGTGCCAGCAGCCCCGGGACCAGGGAGACCCAGTACTTC
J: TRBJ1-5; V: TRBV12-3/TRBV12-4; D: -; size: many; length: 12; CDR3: CATQGPNQPQHF; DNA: TGTGCCACCCAGGGACCGAATCAGCCCCAGCATTTT
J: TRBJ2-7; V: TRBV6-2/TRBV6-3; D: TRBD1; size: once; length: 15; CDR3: CASSLTGGHPYEQYF; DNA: TGTGCCAGCAGTTTGACAGGGGGTCATCCCTACGAGCAGTACTTC